This TCR beta chain was sequenced for a study of T cell repertoires in cytomegalovirus infection. Study overall: It was the public TCR beta signatures that indicated both CMV infection and matching HLA type. Study conclusions and caveats: Dominating the ex vivo response were HLA-C-restricted CMV-specific TCR beta clonotypes. Cumulative public TCR beta family frequency identified carriers of CMV plus the relevant HLA.

In TCRdb, the reads were re-called with MiXCR into one record per CDR3 protein. Of fewer than 700,000 distinct CDR3 sequences in the sample, approximately 24% were seen once. This clonotype has only a few counts. The antigen is unknown. This TCR derives from a human donor in good health (CMV status not recorded). Some clones in this sample may be carry-over from other donors' samples. The specimen sequenced was CD8+ T cells from PBMCs.

CDR3 nucleotide sequence: TGTGCCAGCAGCTCCACAAGCCAGGCCAGCTACAATGAGCAGTTCTTC. Residues: CASSSTSQASYNEQFF. The chain has TRBV7-6 and TRBJ2-1, with no clear D. Trimming stripped 4 bases from V and 3 bases from J, with 16 bases between. In germline, CDR1 is SGHVS, CDR2 FNYEAQ. The CDR3 spans 16 residues.